Following are 32 T cell receptor beta chains from one sample sequenced in a study of identical twins. TCRdb re-called the 5' RACE reads with MiXCR, one entry per CDR3 protein. In the table there are over 15,000 distinct CDR3 sequences, approximately 70% of which are singletons. The sequenced material came from memory (CD45RO+) T cells sorted from blood. The receptors derive from a young woman in good health. This table probably holds off-target reads from a library built for another chain.

CDR3 protein: CASSPGSGVPYEQYF. The DNA for the CDR3 is TGTGCCAGCAGTCCCGGGTCAGGGGTTCCCTACGAGCAGTACTTC. V gene TRBV6-5 combines with J gene TRBJ2-7; D might be TRBD1 (6 bases). This CDR3 is 15 amino acids long. Trimming left V 5 bases short and J 2 bases short, with 16 bases between. Germline CDR1 and CDR2: MNHEY and SVGAGI.

This clonotype was seen only a few times. The V call is TRBV20-1, the J call TRBJ2-1; possible D gene TRBD2, 5 bases. Between the trimmed V and J ends, which lost 0 bases and 3 bases, there was a span of 12 bases. There are 15 residues in the CDR3. Germline assignment: CDR1 DFQATT and CDR2 SNEGSKA (reference sequence). The CDR3 nucleotides are TGCAGTGCTAGAGATCCCACTAGGTTCTACAATGAGCAGTTCTTC. It encodes CSARDPTRFYNEQFF.

The chain employs TRBV18 and TRBJ2-2; D remains ambiguous. The CDR3 length is 14 residues. CDR1 and CDR2 (germline): KGHSH, LQKENI. Trimming took off 1 base at V and 2 bases at J, with 5 bases between the two ends. DNA for the CDR3: TGTGCCAGCTCACCACGCAGAAACACCGGGGAGCTGTTTTTT. Protein: CASSPRRNTGELFF.

The chain combines TRBV24-1 with TRBJ2-2; 7 nucleotides line up with TRBD2. CDR1 is KGHDR, CDR2 SFDVKD, per germline. The CDR3 length is 14 residues. The V and J ends lost 5 bases and 5 bases, in that order; junction bases with no gene match: 4. The CDR3 sequence: CATSGAGRTGELFF. The CDR3 region has the DNA TGTGCCACCAGTGGAGCGGGAAGGACCGGGGAGCTGTTTTTT.

This clonotype was counted a few times. The rearrangement links TRBV18 to TRBJ1-1, with unresolved D. The CDR3 is made up of 13 amino acids. Germline CDR1 is KGHSH and CDR2 is LQKENI. V was cut by 3 bases and J by 5 bases, with 10 bases left in between. CDR3 nucleotide sequence: TGTGCCAGCTCACCGGATCGAGGAACTGAAGCTTTCTTT. This codes for CASSPDRGTEAFF.

In nucleotides, the CDR3 is TGCAGTGCTAGAGAGGTCGCCCTAGCAAGCACAGATACGCAGTATTTT. Amino acid sequence: CSAREVALASTDTQYF. The chain uses TRBV20-1 and TRBJ2-3; perhaps TRBD2 as D (5 bases). Trimming pared 0 bases from V and 0 bases from J, leaving 13 bases between. Germline lookup yields CDR1 DFQATT and CDR2 SNEGSKA (reference sequence). This CDR3 spans 16 amino acids.

V usage is TRBV20-1 and J usage is TRBJ2-5; no clear D gene. Germline V gives CDR1 DFQATT, CDR2 SNEGSKA (reference sequence). Deletions cut 3 bases from V and 0 bases from J, with 2 bases between. The length of the CDR3 is 11 residues. The CDR3 coding sequence is TGCAGTGCTAGGCACCAAGAGACCCAGTACTTC. It translates to CSARHQETQYF.

This chain links TRBV11-3 with TRBJ1-1; D may be TRBD1 (5 bases). V lost 1 base, J lost 4 bases, and 10 bases lay in between. The CDR3 spans 14 residues. The germline gives CDR1 SGHNT, CDR2 YENEEA. The CDR3 sequence: CASSLVRDPTEAFF. The CDR3, as DNA: TGTGCCAGCAGCTTAGTCAGGGATCCCACTGAAGCTTTCTTT.

V is TRBV18 and J is TRBJ2-7, with D unresolved. CDR1 and CDR2 (germline): KGHSH, LQKENI. There are 13 residues in the CDR3. With 0 bases removed from V and 9 bases from J, the gap between germline ends came to 12 bases. CDR3 nucleotide sequence: TGTGCCAGCTCACCACCGGGTCCAGCTCTGCAGTACTTC. Translation: CASSPPGPALQYF. The entire variable domain, with the rest obtained from reference TRBV18 and TRBJ2-7, is as follows: NAGVMQNPRHLVRRRGQEARLRCSPMKGHSHVYWYRQLPEEGLKFMVYLQKENIIDESGMPKERFSAEFPKEGPSILRIQQVVRGDSAAYFCASSPPGPALQYFGPGTRLTVT.

This clonotype was found a few times. V is TRBV11-3 and J is TRBJ2-1, with 8 nucleotides matching TRBD1. The J segment lost 8 bases and the V segment lost 0 bases, leaving 6 bases of the junction unmatched. CDR3 size: 15 residues. Germline V CDR1 and CDR2: SGHNT, YENEEA. The CDR3 loop is CASSLDGTGRDEQFF. The CDR3 DNA reads TGTGCCAGCAGCTTAGACGGGACAGGTAGGGATGAGCAGTTCTTC.

This rearrangement joins TRBV6-2 or TRBV6-3 to TRBJ2-5; D might be TRBD1 (6 bases). Germline CDR1 and CDR2: MNHEY and SVGEGT. Trimming left V 6 bases short and J 3 bases short, with 17 bases between. This CDR3 is 15 amino acids long. The CDR3 region has the DNA TGTGCCAGCAGGCGACACAGGGTTTCCGAAGAGACCCAGTACTTC. It specifies CASRRHRVSEETQYF.

This chain joins TRBV28 and TRBJ2-5, with 8 bases aligning to TRBD1. The trim removed 5 bases at V and 3 bases at J, leaving 11 bases unmatched. The CDR3 consists of 16 residues. CDR1 is MDHEN, CDR2 SYDVKM, per germline. The DNA for the CDR3 is TGTGCCAGCAGTCCAGGACAGGGCTTGGGGGAAGAGACCCAGTACTTC. Its protein product is CASSPGQGLGEETQYF.

The chain carries TRBV3-1 and TRBJ2-7; 15 bases map to TRBD2. V gave up 4 bases and J gave up 0 bases; unmatched junction bases: 1. Germline CDR1 is LGHDT and CDR2 is YNNKEL (reference sequence). The CDR3 covers 16 residues. The CDR3 DNA reads as TGTGCCAGCAGCCCGGGACTAGCGGGAGGCTCCTACGAGCAGTACTTC. It specifies CASSPGLAGGSYEQYF.

The rearrangement links TRBV7-2 to TRBJ2-5; D is uncertain. Between the trimmed V and J ends, which lost 4 bases and 7 bases, there was a span of 13 bases. The germline gives CDR1 SGHTA, CDR2 FQGNSA. This CDR3 contains 13 residues. The CDR3 reads CASSSRLAGTQYF. The CDR3 DNA sequence: TGTGCCAGCAGCTCCCGACTCGCCGGGACCCAGTACTTC.

Here the CDR3 reads CASSPQPRTSEQFF. The CDR3 bases are TGTGCCAGTAGTCCACAGCCCCGGACCTCCGAGCAGTTCTTC. The rearrangement joins TRBV19 to TRBJ2-1; D remains unclear. Deletions cut 5 bases from V and 10 bases from J, with 18 bases between. Germline V lookup: CDR1 LNHDA, CDR2 SQIVND (reference sequence). The CDR3 has 14 amino acids. Full variable domain (rest looked up from reference TRBV19 and TRBJ2-1): DGGITQSPKYLFRKEGQNVTLSCEQNLNHDAMYWYRQDPGQGLRLIYYSQIVNDFQKGDIAEGYSVSREKKESFPLTVTSAQKNPTAFYLCASSPQPRTSEQFFGPGTRLTVL.

This chain links TRBV6-5 with TRBJ2-6; D assignment may be TRBD1 or TRBD2 (5 bases each). The ends were cut back, 0 bases at V and 0 bases at J, with 9 bases in the middle. The CDR3 totals 17 residues. Germline CDR1 is MNHEY and CDR2 is SVGAGI. This CDR3 is CASSYSGTVSGANVLTF. CDR3 nucleotide sequence: TGTGCCAGCAGTTACTCCGGGACGGTCTCTGGGGCCAACGTCCTGACTTTC.

The rearrangement uses TRBV6-5 and TRBJ2-5, with 8 bases fitting TRBD2. V lost 6 bases to trimming and J lost 4 bases; unmatched junction nucleotides: 10. This CDR3 region has 15 residues. Germline V gene data show CDR1 as MNHEY and CDR2 as SVGAGI. CDR3 in DNA: TGTGCCAGCAGAAACTCCGGGGGGGTTGGAGAGACCCAGTACTTC. Its translation: CASRNSGGVGETQYF.

The V and J genes are TRBV2 and TRBJ2-5; 11 nucleotides agree with TRBD1. V shed 6 bases, J shed 2 bases, and the junction held 8 bases outside the gene matches. This CDR3 is built from 16 residues. Germline CDR1 SNHLY, CDR2 FYNNEI. The CDR3 DNA sequence: TGTGCCAGCAGCCTTTGGGGGGACAGGGGGCAAGAGACCCAGTACTTC. This encodes CASSLWGDRGQETQYF.

The J gene is TRBJ2-1, the V gene TRBV20-1; possibly TRBD1 for D (6 bases). CDR1 and CDR2 from the germline V gene are DFQATT and SNEGSKA (reference sequence). Trimming took 0 bases from V and 4 from J, leaving 13 bases between them. CDR3 length: 15 residues. The CDR3 DNA sequence: TGCAGTGCTAGAGATGGGGTAGGGGGATACAATGAGCAGTTCTTC. Translating gives CSARDGVGGYNEQFF.

This clonotype came up once. The chain combines TRBV10-3 with TRBJ2-3, with 7 bases matching TRBD1. Germline trimming cut 5 bases from V and 0 bases from J; bases unmatched to any gene: 2. The germline gives CDR1 ENHRY, CDR2 SYGVKD. This CDR3 contains 14 residues. CDR3 DNA: TGTGCCATCAGTACAGGGGTTAGCACAGATACGCAGTATTTT. It codes for CAISTGVSTDTQYF.

This chain joins TRBV6-2 or TRBV6-3 and TRBJ2-2; no clear D. Per the germline V gene, CDR1 is MNHEY and CDR2 is SVGEGT. The CDR3 runs 12 residues. Trimming pared 5 bases from V and 1 base from J, leaving 2 bases between. The CDR3 sequence is CASSRNTGELFF. CDR3 in DNA: TGTGCCAGCAGTCGGAACACCGGGGAGCTGTTTTTT.

The V call is TRBV27, the J call TRBJ2-7; no clear D gene. CDR3 size: 14 residues. Trimming cost V 0 bases and J 1 base, with 7 bases left between them. The germline V gene encodes CDR1 MNHEY and CDR2 SMNVEV (reference sequence). The CDR3, as DNA: TGTGCCAGCAGTTTATCAGTCCGATCCTACGAGCAGTACTTC. Its translation: CASSLSVRSYEQYF.

This clonotype was counted a few times. The chain employs TRBV23-1 and TRBJ2-2; tentative D call: TRBD1 (6 bases). TRBV23-1 is treated as an ORF (open reading frame) with a function not yet certain. Trimming pared 4 bases from V and 7 bases from J, leaving 19 bases between. The CDR3 consists of 16 residues. As DNA, the CDR3 is TGCGCCAGCAGTCCGGGGACACCTCCTGGGGGCGGGGAGCTGTTTTTT. Protein: CASSPGTPPGGGELFF.

This chain connects TRBV4-1 to TRBJ2-3, with 7 bases matching TRBD2. This CDR3 contains 17 residues. V lost 1 base, J lost 3 bases, and 10 bases stayed unmatched. Germline loops: CDR1 MGHRA, CDR2 YSYEKL. The CDR3 nucleotides are TGCGCCAGCAGCCAAGTTCCCAGCGGGATAGGAACAGATACGCAGTATTTT. Amino acids: CASSQVPSGIGTDTQYF.

This sequence joins TRBV6-2 or TRBV6-3 and TRBJ2-1; the match to TRBD2 covers 8 bases. The CDR3 loop spans 16 amino acids. In germline, CDR1 is MNHEY, CDR2 SVGEGT. V was clipped by 3 bases and J by 5 bases; unmatched bases: 9. The CDR3 here is CASSYTKREIHNEQFF. Written as DNA, the CDR3 is TGTGCCAGCAGTTATACGAAGCGGGAGATCCACAATGAGCAGTTCTTC.

This sequence joins TRBV19 and TRBJ2-1; D not resolved. The germline V and J ends were trimmed by 3 bases and 3 bases, with 12 bases remaining between them. The V gene's germline CDR1 is LNHDA and CDR2 SQIVND (reference sequence). CDR3 length: 15 residues. The CDR3 loop is CASSIPRGIYNEQFF. CDR3 sequence (DNA): TGTGCCAGTAGTATCCCCCGCGGTATCTACAATGAGCAGTTCTTC.

This clonotype occurred a few times. This chain joins TRBV2 and TRBJ2-5, with 15 bases that match TRBD2. The germline CDR1 and CDR2 sequences are SNHLY and FYNNEI. The length of the CDR3 is 18 residues. V trimming: 4 bases; J trimming: 1 base; junction bases outside the gene matches: 7. CDR3 DNA: TGTGCCAGCAGTGTGAGGACTAGCGGGAGGGCCTCCCAAGAGACCCAGTACTTC. Protein product: CASSVRTSGRASQETQYF.

CDR3 nucleotide sequence: TGTGCCATCAGTGAGCCGGGGTCCTCCTACGAGCAGTACTTC. Translating it yields CAISEPGSSYEQYF. This sequence joins TRBV10-3 and TRBJ2-7; TRBD2 is a possible D gene (5 bases). V lost 2 bases, J lost 0 bases, and 8 bases lay in between. This CDR3 contains 14 residues. Germline V gives CDR1 ENHRY, CDR2 SYGVKD.

The V gene is TRBV29-1, the J gene TRBJ2-7; D might be TRBD2 (5 bases). Germline V gives CDR1 SQVTM, CDR2 ANQGSEA. Trimming shortened V by 4 bases and J by 5 bases, and 12 bases separated the two germline ends. The CDR3 totals 12 residues. CDR3 nucleotide sequence: TGCAGCGTTGTAGGTGGGAGTCACGAGCAGTACTTC. This codes for CSVVGGSHEQYF.

This clonotype showed up just a few times. CDR3 sequence reads: CASSPGASTDTQYF. The CDR3 nucleotides read TGTGCCAGCTCACCGGGGGCTAGCACAGATACGCAGTATTTT. The J gene is TRBJ2-3, the V gene TRBV18; TRBD1 might be the D (6 bases). Germline loops: CDR1 KGHSH, CDR2 LQKENI. V lost 3 bases and J 0 bases, leaving 7 bases between the germline ends. The CDR3 runs to 14 residues. The entire variable domain, with the rest obtained from reference TRBV18 and TRBJ2-3, is as follows: NAGVMQNPRHLVRRRGQEARLRCSPMKGHSHVYWYRQLPEEGLKFMVYLQKENIIDESGMPKERFSAEFPKEGPSILRIQQVVRGDSAAYFCASSPGASTDTQYFGPGTRLTVL.

This clonotype was recorded a few times. This chain uses TRBV20-1 with TRBJ2-7; D may be TRBD1 (6 bases). CDR1 is DFQATT, CDR2 SNEGSKA, per germline (reference sequence). Trimming took off 3 bases at V and 2 bases at J, with 11 bases between the two ends. The CDR3 loop spans 13 amino acids. Here the CDR3 DNA reads TGCAGTGCTAGTCGGACAGCCGCCTACGAGCAGTACTTC. It translates to CSASRTAAYEQYF.

This sequence joins TRBV7-3 and TRBJ2-1, with D perhaps given as TRBD1 or TRBD2 (5 bases each). This CDR3 has 12 amino acids. CDR1 SGHTA and CDR2 FQGTGA come from the germline V gene. V lost 4 bases, J lost 8 bases, and 9 bases lay in between. In nucleotides, the CDR3 is TGTGCCAGCAGCTATGGGGGAGATGAGCAGTTCTTC. Its translation: CASSYGGDEQFF.